This TCR beta chain stems from a study of blood T cell repertoires in COVID-19 (dated by TCRdb to about 2020). Describing the broader study: The collaborator samples originated in the United States, Italy and Spain and spanned the acute and convalescent phases of COVID-19. The sample metadata nearly always contained a de-identified subject ID, COVID-19 status, age in years and sex. The prospective study material was composed of cDNA or gDNA derived from T cells, B-cell-depleted T cells, or PBMCs. The repertoires were released in a freely available public database intended as a resource for research on the immune response to SARS-CoV-2. The samples were drawn from the first 160 participants of the ongoing ImmuneRACE study and from roughly 1,300 subjects provided by 6 global collaborators. The dataset comprised deeply sampled blood TCRbeta repertoires from subjects exposed to, actively infected with, or recovered from COVID-19. Where available, HLA class I and class II types were obtained from metadata supplied by the sample provider rather than from assay-based typing.

TCRbeta CDR3 regions were amplified from genomic DNA using the immunoSEQ Assay, a bias-controlled multiplex PCR. Regarding the original processing steps: The number of nucleated cells in each sample was estimated by amplification of reference gene primers within the assay. Sequence reads were collapsed and filtered to measure the absolute abundance of every unique TCRbeta CDR3 rearrangement. Productive Simpson clonality was computed per sample as the square root of Simpson's diversity index over productive rearrangements. Drawn from immuneACCESS, this table holds only the in-frame rearrangements with V and J called that TCRdb kept. Clones are partly lost; checked studies trace under half to an unresolved V gene and leave the rest unexplained. V, J and clone size are those of that table, while D and trimming were read from the DNA. Here the sample has about 190,000 clones; about 90% occur a single time. Around 1.5% of the sample comes from the top ten.

What the research found in general, with its limitations: The quantity of clinical and demographic metadata differed by source and by participant and was supplied without curation.

Of note for this clone: What this receptor recognizes is not known. The record has no base qualities; no much larger clone is one base away.

The cysteine opens and the phenylalanine closes a CDR3 of 14 amino acids. Only the CDR3 portion is preserved as DNA: 42 bases, with reading frame beginning at the first base. According to the germline V gene, CDR1 reads MDHEN and CDR2 reads SYDVKM. Deletion took 7 bases off V and 0 bases off J, with a span of 10 bases between the germline ends. Whole blood was collected in K2EDTA tubes by collaborating institutions according to the institutions' own protocols. For TCRbeta analysis, collaborator samples were shipped as frozen whole blood, as isolated PBMCs, or as DNA extracted from either sample type.

Here the chain combines TRBV28 and TRBJ1-3; tentative D gene TRBD1, with 5 bases matching. This TCR came from a man aged 18 to 29 with active or convalescent COVID-19. Specimen: peripheral blood. The bases are TGTGCCAGCATTCGGGGGTCCTCTGGAAACACCATATATTTT. It codes for CASIRGSSGNTIYF.